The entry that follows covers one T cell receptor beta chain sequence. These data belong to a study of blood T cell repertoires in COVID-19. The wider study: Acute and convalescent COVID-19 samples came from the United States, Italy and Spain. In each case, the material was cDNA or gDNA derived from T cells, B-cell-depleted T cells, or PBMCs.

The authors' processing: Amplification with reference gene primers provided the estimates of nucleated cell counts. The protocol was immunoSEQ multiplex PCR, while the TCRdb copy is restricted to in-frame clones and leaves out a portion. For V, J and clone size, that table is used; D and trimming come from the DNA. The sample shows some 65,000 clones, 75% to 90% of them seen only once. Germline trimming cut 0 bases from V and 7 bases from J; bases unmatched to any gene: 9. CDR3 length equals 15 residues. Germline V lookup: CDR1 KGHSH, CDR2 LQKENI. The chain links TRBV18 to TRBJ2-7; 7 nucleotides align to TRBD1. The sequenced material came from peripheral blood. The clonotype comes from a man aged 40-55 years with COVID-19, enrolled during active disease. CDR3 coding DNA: TGTGCCAGCTCACCACCGGGCAGGGGGATAGAAGAGCAGTACTTC. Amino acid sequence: CASSPPGRGIEEQYF. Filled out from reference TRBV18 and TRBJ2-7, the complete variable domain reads NAGVMQNPRHLVRRRGQEARLRCSPMKGHSHVYWYRQLPEEGLKFMVYLQKENIIDESGMPKERFSAEFPKEGPSILRIQQVVRGDSAAYFCASSPPGRGIEEQYFGPGTRLTVT.